This T cell receptor beta chain derives from a study of T cells in women clearing cervical HPV infection. Study conclusions and caveats: Timing of associations relative to infection is unclear; T-cell subsets were not isolated. CIN3+ cases had significantly higher TCR richness than controls; evenness did not differ.

The CDR3 is 14 amino acids. V trimming: 5 bases; J trimming: 5 bases; junction bases outside the gene matches: 8. The germline V gene has CDR1 DFQATT and CDR2 SNEGSKA (reference sequence). In regard to this clone: Antigen specificity is unknown. The read is 3 residues too short to cover the CDR3 end, so that end is filled in from the germline J gene.

Prevalent HPV16 infections were excluded; only incident single HPV16 infections included. Sequencing was performed with immunoSEQ multiplex PCR; in TCRdb, only in-frame clones are kept and a portion is missing. This sample contains tens of thousands of clones. The genes are TRBV20-1 and TRBJ2-1; TRBD1 matches 8 bases. Sequencing was done on a sample of blood buffy coat. The source is a woman between 18 and 70 years old with a cervical HPV16 infection that either progressed to CIN3+ or cleared (not recorded which). The CDR3 here is CSAPRQGFDNEQFF. Incomplete CDR3 DNA: TGCAGTGCTCCTCGACAGGGGTTTGACAATGAG.